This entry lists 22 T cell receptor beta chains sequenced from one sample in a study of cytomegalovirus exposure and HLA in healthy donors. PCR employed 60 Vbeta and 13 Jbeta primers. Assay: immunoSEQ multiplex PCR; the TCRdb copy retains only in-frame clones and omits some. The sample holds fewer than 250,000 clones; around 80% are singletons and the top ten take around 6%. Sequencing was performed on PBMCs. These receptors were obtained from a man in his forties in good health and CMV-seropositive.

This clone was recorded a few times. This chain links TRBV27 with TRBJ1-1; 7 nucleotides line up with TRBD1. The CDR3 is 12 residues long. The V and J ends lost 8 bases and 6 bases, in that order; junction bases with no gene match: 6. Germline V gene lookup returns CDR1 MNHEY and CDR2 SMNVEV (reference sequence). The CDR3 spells CASRRQGSEAFF. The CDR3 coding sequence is TGTGCCAGCCGTCGACAGGGCTCTGAAGCTTTCTTT.

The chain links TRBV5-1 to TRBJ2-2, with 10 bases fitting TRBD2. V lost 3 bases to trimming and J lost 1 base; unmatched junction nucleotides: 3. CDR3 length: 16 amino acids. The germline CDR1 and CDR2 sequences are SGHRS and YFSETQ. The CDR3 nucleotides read TGCGCCAGCAGCTCAACTAGCGGGATGAACACCGGGGAGCTGTTTTTT. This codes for CASSSTSGMNTGELFF. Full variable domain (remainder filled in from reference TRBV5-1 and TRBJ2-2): KAGVTQTPRYLIKTRGQQVTLSCSPISGHRSVSWYQQTPGQGLQFLFEYFSETQRNKGNFPGRFSGRQFSNSRSEMNVSTLELGDSALYLCASSSTSGMNTGELFFGEGSRLTVL.

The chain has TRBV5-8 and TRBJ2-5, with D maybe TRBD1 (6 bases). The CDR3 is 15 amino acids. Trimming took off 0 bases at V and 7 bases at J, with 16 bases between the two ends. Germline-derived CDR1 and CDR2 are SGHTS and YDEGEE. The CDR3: CASSLGDRQWGTQYF. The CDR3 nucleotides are TGTGCCAGCAGCTTGGGAGACAGGCAGTGGGGGACCCAGTACTTC.

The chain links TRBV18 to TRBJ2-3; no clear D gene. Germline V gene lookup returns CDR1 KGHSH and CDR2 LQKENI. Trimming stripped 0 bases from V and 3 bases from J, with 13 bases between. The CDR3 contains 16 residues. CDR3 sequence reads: CASSPPQQRTTDTQYF. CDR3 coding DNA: TGTGCCAGCTCACCACCTCAACAACGTACGACAGATACGCAGTATTTT.

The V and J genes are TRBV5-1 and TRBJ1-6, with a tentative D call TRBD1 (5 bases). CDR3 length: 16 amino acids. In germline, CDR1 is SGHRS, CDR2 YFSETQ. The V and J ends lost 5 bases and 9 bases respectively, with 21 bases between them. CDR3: CASRSGGGTYRSPLHF. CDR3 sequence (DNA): TGCGCCAGCAGATCCGGGGGGGGAACTTATCGTTCACCCCTCCACTTT. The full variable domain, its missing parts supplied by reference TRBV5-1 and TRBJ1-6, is KAGVTQTPRYLIKTRGQQVTLSCSPISGHRSVSWYQQTPGQGLQFLFEYFSETQRNKGNFPGRFSGRQFSNSRSEMNVSTLELGDSALYLCASRSGGGTYRSPLHFGNGTRLTVT.

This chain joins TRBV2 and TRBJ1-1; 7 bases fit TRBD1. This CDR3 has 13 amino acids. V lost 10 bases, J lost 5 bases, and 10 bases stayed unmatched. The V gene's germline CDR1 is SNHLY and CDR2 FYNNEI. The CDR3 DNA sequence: TGTGCCATCTCAGGGGGAGCAGGGACTGAAGCTTTCTTT. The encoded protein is CAISGGAGTEAFF. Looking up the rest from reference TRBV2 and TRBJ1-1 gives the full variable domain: EPEVTQTPSHQVTQMGQEVILRCVPISNHLYFYWYRQILGQKVEFLVSFYNNEISEKSEIFDDQFSVERPDGSNFTLKIRSTKLEDSAMYFCAISGGAGTEAFFGQGTRLTVV.

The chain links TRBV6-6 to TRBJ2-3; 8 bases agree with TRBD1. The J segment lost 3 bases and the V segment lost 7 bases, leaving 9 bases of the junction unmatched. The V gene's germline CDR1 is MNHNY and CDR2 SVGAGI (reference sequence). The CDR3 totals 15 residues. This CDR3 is CASNPGQGGTDTQYF. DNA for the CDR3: TGTGCCAGCAATCCAGGACAGGGCGGGACAGATACGCAGTATTTT.

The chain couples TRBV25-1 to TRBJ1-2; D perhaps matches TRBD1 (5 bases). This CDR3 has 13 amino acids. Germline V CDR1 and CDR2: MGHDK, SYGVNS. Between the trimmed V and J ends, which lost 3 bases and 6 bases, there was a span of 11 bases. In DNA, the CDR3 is TGTGCCAGCAGTGATAGGGGCTGGAATGGCTACACCTTC. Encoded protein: CASSDRGWNGYTF.

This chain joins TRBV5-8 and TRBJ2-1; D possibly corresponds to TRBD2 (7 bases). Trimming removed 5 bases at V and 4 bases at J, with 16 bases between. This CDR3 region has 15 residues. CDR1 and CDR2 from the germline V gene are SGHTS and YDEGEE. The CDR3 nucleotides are TGTGCCAGCAGTTCGGACGGGGGGCCGTACAATGAGCAGTTCTTC. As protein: CASSSDGGPYNEQFF.

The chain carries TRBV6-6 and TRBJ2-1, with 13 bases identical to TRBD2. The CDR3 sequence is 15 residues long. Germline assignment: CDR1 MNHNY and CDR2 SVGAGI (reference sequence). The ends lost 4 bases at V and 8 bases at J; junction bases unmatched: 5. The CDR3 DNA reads TGTGCCAGCAGTTTCGGACTAGCGGGAGTATATGAGCAGTTCTTC. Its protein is CASSFGLAGVYEQFF.

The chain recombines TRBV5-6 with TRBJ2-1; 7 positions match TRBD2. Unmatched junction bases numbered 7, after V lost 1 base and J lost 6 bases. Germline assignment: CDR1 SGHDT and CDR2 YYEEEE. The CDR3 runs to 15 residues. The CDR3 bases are TGTGCCAGCAGCTTGAGGCAGCGGGAAGTCAATGAGCAGTTCTTC. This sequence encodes CASSLRQREVNEQFF.

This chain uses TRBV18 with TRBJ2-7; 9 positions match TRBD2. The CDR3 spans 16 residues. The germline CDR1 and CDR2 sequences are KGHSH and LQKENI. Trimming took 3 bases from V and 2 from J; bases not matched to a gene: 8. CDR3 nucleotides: TGTGCCAGCTCACCGGGGACTAGCAGGAGTCCCTACGAGCAGTACTTC. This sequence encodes CASSPGTSRSPYEQYF.

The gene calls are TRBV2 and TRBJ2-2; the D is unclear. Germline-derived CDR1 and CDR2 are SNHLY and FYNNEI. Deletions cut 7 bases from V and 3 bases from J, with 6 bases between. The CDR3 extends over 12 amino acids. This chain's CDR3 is CASTSDTGELFF. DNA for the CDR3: TGTGCCAGCACCAGTGACACCGGGGAGCTGTTTTTT.

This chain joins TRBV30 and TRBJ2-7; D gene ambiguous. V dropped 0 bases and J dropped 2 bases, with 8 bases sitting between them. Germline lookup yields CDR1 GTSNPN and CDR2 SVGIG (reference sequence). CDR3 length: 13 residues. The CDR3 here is CAWSVSDTYEQYF. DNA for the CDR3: TGTGCCTGGAGTGTGAGCGATACCTACGAGCAGTACTTC.

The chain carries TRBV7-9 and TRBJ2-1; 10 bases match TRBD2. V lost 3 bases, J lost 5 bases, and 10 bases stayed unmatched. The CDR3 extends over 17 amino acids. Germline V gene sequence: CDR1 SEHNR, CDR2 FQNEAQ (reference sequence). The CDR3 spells CASSFRASGSYDNEQFF. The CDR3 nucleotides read TGTGCCAGCAGCTTCCGGGCTAGCGGGAGCTATGACAATGAGCAGTTCTTC.

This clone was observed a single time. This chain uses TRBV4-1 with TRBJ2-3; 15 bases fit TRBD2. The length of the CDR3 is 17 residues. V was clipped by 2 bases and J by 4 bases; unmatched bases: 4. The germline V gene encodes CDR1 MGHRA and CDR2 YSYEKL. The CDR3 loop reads CASSQLGLAGGADTQYF. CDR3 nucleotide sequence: TGCGCCAGCAGCCAACTGGGACTAGCGGGAGGAGCAGATACGCAGTATTTT.

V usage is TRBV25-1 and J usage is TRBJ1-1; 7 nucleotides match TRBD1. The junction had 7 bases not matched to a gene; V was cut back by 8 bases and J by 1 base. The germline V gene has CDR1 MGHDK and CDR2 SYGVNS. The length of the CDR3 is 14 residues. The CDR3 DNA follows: TGTGCCAGCGGGGGGACAGCCAAGAACACTGAAGCTTTCTTT. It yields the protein CASGGTAKNTEAFF. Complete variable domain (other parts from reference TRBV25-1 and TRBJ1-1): EADIYQTPRYLVIGTGKKITLECSQTMGHDKMYWYQQDPGMELHLIHYSYGVNSTEKGDLSSESTVSRIRTEHFPLTLESARPSHTSQYLCASGGTAKNTEAFFGQGTRLTVV.

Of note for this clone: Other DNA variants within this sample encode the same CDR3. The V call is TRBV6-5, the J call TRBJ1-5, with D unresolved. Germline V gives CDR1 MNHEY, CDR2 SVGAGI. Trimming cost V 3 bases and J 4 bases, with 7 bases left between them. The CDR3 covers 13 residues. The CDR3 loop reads CASSYSRNQPQHF. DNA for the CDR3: TGTGCCAGCAGTTATAGCCGGAATCAGCCCCAGCATTTT.

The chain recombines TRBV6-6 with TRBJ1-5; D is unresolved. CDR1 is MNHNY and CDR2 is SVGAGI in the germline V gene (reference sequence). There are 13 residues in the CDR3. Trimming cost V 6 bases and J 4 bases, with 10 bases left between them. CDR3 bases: TGTGCCAGCAGCCCCGGAGAGAATCAGCCCCAGCATTTT. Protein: CASSPGENQPQHF.

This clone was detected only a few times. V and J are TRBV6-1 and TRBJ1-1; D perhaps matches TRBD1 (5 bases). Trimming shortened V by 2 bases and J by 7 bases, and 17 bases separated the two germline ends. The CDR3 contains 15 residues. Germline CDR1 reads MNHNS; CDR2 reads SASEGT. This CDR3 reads CASSEPSGGIREAFF. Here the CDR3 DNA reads TGTGCCAGCAGTGAACCCAGCGGGGGGATCCGTGAAGCTTTCTTT.

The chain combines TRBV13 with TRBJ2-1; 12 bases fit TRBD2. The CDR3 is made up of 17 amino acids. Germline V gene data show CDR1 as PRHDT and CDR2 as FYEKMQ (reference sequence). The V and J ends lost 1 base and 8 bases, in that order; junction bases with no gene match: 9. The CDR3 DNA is TGTGCCAGCAGCTTAGTAGCTAGCGGGAGGGCCTTTGATGAGCAGTTCTTC. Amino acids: CASSLVASGRAFDEQFF.

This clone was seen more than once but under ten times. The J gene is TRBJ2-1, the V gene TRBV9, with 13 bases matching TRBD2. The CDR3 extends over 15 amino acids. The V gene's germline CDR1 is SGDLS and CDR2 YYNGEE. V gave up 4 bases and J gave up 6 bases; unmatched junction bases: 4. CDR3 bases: TGTGCCAGCAGCTTCGGGACTAGCGGGGCCAATGAGCAGTTCTTC. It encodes CASSFGTSGANEQFF.